These T cell receptor beta chains were read from a single sample in a study of CD8+CD57+ T cells in acquired aplastic anemia. MiXCR, run by TCRdb on the reads, gives a single entry per CDR3 protein. Of 160,000 or so distinct CDR3 sequences in the sample, 40% to 50% are singletons; the top ten hold 0.85% to 1.3%. The sequenced material came from sorted CD4+, CD8+, or CD8+CD57+ T cells (not recorded which) from PBMCs. The origin of the receptors is a human donor with aplastic anemia. Each CDR3 is given with its conserved first and last residue. D genes are given only for firm matches. The listing skips clone size in some rows; elsewhere it reads once, few, many or a size class.

>TRBJ2-7|-|TRBV11-1|-
TGTGCCAGCAGCTTAGGCGGGCTTCCTGGTTACGAGCAGTACTTC
CASSLGGLPGYEQYF
>TRBJ1-6|once|TRBV6-1|TRBD1
TGTGCCAGCAGCCCGAGACAGGGGGGTACCCAGAATTCACCCCTCCACTTT
CASSPRQGGTQNSPLHF
>TRBJ2-7|-|TRBV2|TRBD2
TGTGCCAGCAGCGTGGGACTAGCGGGGGTCCGCTCCTACGAGCAGTACTTC
CASSVGLAGVRSYEQYF
>TRBJ1-1|few|TRBV5-1|-
TGCGCCAGCAGCTTGGGGGACCACAACACTGAAGCTTTCTTT
CASSLGDHNTEAFF
>TRBJ1-1|many|TRBV28|-
TGTGCCAGCAATGGGGGGCAGACTAATACAGGTGGGTTT
CASNGGQTNTGGF
>TRBJ2-7|many|TRBV18|-
TGTGCCAGCTCACCGGACAGCCCCTACGAGCAGTACTTC
CASSPDSPYEQYF
>TRBJ2-1|many|TRBV4-1|TRBD1
TGCGCCAGCAGCCAACCGACAGGGCGACTCAATGAGCAGTTCTTC
CASSQPTGRLNEQFF
>TRBJ2-7|few|TRBV24-1|-
TGTGCCACCAGTGATCTGGGTAGCGAGCAGTACTTC
CATSDLGSEQYF
>TRBJ2-1|many|TRBV19|-
TGTGCCAGTAGTATTCGTCAGGGGACCCACAATGAGCAGTTCTTC
CASSIRQGTHNEQFF
>TRBJ2-1|-|TRBV12-3/TRBV12-4|-
TGTGCCAGCAGTTTAGAAGGCGGGGGCTTTAACAATGAGCAGTTCTTC
CASSLEGGGFNNEQFF
>TRBJ2-7|-|TRBV19|-
TGTGCCAGTAGTAGGCCTGGGAGCTACGAGCAGTACTTC
CASSRPGSYEQYF
>TRBJ1-4|many|TRBV5-1|TRBD1
TGCGCCAGCAGCAAGGGACAGCAGAATGAAAAACTGTTTTTT
CASSKGQQNEKLFF
>TRBJ1-2|many|TRBV20-1|-
TGCAGTGCTAGCGCCCCAGGGGTGAGGGACTATGGCTACACCTTC
CSASAPGVRDYGYTF
>TRBJ2-2|many|TRBV20-1|-
TGCAGTGCTAGTCGGCGGGGAGATAACACCGGGGAGCTGTTTTTT
CSASRRGDNTGELFF
>TRBJ1-2|-|TRBV29-1|-
TGCAGCGTTGAAGTGGGGACGGCCTATGGCTACACCTTC
CSVEVGTAYGYTF
>TRBJ1-2|few|TRBV5-4|-
TGTGCCAGCAGCAGAGGGGACCTTAATGGCTACACCTTC
CASSRGDLNGYTF
>TRBJ2-2|few|TRBV7-6|TRBD2
TGTGCCAGCAGCCGAACTAGCGTCGGGGAGCTGTTTTTT
CASSRTSVGELFF
>TRBJ1-4|many|TRBV5-1|-
TGCGCCAGCAGCTTGGCCGGGACACCAGCCGAAAAACTGTTTTTT
CASSLAGTPAEKLFF
>TRBJ1-5|many|TRBV5-8|-
TGTGCCAGCAGCTTGAGGAGGGGCGCAAGTCAGCCCCAGCATTTT
CASSLRRGASQPQHF
>TRBJ2-3|few|TRBV15|-
TGTGCCACCAGCCCCCAGCGGGCAGGGGGAATAGATACGCAGTATTTT
CATSPQRAGGIDTQYF
>TRBJ2-5|few|TRBV5-4|TRBD2
TGTGCCAGCAGCTTGGCCATAGGCCGGGGGGGGGTGGAGACCCAGTACTTC
CASSLAIGRGGVETQYF
>TRBJ2-7|many|TRBV7-9|TRBD1
TGTGCCAGCAGCTCCACCCGGACAGGATTCTCCTACGAGCAGTACTTC
CASSSTRTGFSYEQYF
>TRBJ2-7|many|TRBV5-1|-
TGCGCCAGCAGATCCAGGACGGGGACCTACGAGCAGTACTTC
CASRSRTGTYEQYF
>TRBJ2-3|-|TRBV27|TRBD2
TGTGCCAGCAGTTTAGGTAGCGGGGGGCCTCAGGGGCAGTATTTT
CASSLGSGGPQGQYF
>TRBJ1-1|-|TRBV19|-
TGTGCCAGTAGCCAACAGGTACGGACTGAAGCTTTCTTT
CASSQQVRTEAFF
>TRBJ2-7|-|TRBV7-6|TRBD1
TGTGCCAGTAGACCGACAGGGAGCTCCTACGAGCAGTACTTC
CASRPTGSSYEQYF
>TRBJ1-2|-|TRBV29-1|-
TGCAGCGTTGAAATCTCGGGACACTCGAGAGGCTACACCTTC
CSVEISGHSRGYTF
>TRBJ1-1|many|TRBV6-5|-
TGTGCCAGCAGCTGGGGCCCCCTCAGGACTGAAGCTTTCTTT
CASSWGPLRTEAFF
>TRBJ1-6|many|TRBV6-5|-
TGTGCCAGCAGTTACCTCCAGTCTTTTCTTTCACCCCTCCACTTT
CASSYLQSFLSPLHF
>TRBJ1-2|many|TRBV2|-
TGTGCCAGCAGTGAAGCGCTTGCGACTGTTGGCTACACCTTC
CASSEALATVGYTF
>TRBJ1-1|many|TRBV20-1|-
TGCAGTGCTAGAATGGCTAAATCGGGCACTGAAGCTTTCTTT
CSARMAKSGTEAFF
>TRBJ2-1|many|TRBV7-2|-
TGTGCCAGCAGCTTAGAACGGACCAATGAGCAGTTCTTC
CASSLERTNEQFF
>TRBJ2-5|-|TRBV2|-
TGTGCCAGCGGCTCGGGACTTAACACCCAGTACTTC
CASGSGLNTQYF
>TRBJ2-2|-|TRBV9|-
TGTGCCAGCAGCGTTCAGGGGATTAACACCGGGGAGCTGTTTTTT
CASSVQGINTGELFF
>TRBJ2-1|-|TRBV2|-
TGCGCCAGCAGTGAATTAAGGTCCGGCAGTGAGCAGTTCTTC
CASSELRSGSEQFF
>TRBJ2-7|-|TRBV7-2|-
TGTGCCAGCTCGACGCCATCCTACGAGCAGTACTTC
CASSTPSYEQYF
>TRBJ2-7|-|TRBV7-3|-
TGTGCCAGCAGCTTAACGAAATCCTACGAGCAGTACTTC
CASSLTKSYEQYF
>TRBJ2-7|-|TRBV7-2|TRBD2
TGTGCCAGCAGCACGAGCGGGAGGGCCTACGAGCAGTACTTC
CASSTSGRAYEQYF
>TRBJ1-1|-|TRBV2|-
TGTGCCAGCAGCGCGCAGGTGAACACTGAAGCTTTCTTT
CASSAQVNTEAFF
>TRBJ2-2|-|TRBV14|TRBD2
TGTGCCAGCAGCCAACCCTTCGGACTAGCGGGGGGCCGGTTACTCACCGGGGAGCTGTTTTTT
CASSQPFGLAGGRLLTGELFF
>TRBJ2-3|-|TRBV9|-
TGTGCCAGCAGCGTAGTGGCGTACACAGATACGCAGTATTTT
CASSVVAYTDTQYF
>TRBJ1-1|many|TRBV12-3/TRBV12-4|TRBD1
TGTGCCAGCAGTTTAGTACAGGGGTACGAAGCTTTCTTT
CASSLVQGYEAFF
>TRBJ2-7|-|TRBV15|TRBD2
TGTGCCACCAGTTTCGGACTAGCGGGGCCGACCTCCTACGAGCAGTACTTC
CATSFGLAGPTSYEQYF
>TRBJ1-5|many|TRBV20-1|TRBD1
TGCAGTGCTGGAACAGGGGGCGCACGGCAGCCCCAGCATTTT
CSAGTGGARQPQHF
>TRBJ2-1|-|TRBV20-1|TRBD2
TGCAGTGCTAGAGGTAGCGGGGGCCGTACCTCCTACAATGAGCAGTTCTTC
CSARGSGGRTSYNEQFF
>TRBJ1-2|many|TRBV5-1|-
TGCGCCAGCAGCTTGGCGGACCCCTGGGAGGGGAATGGCTACACCTTC
CASSLADPWEGNGYTF
>TRBJ2-7|-|TRBV5-1|-
TGCGCCAGCAGCTCCCGACAGACTGATTTTGAGCAGTACTTC
CASSSRQTDFEQYF
>TRBJ1-1|once|TRBV29-1|-
TGCAGCGTGCCGTTCGGAACTGAAGCTTTCTTT
CSVPFGTEAFF
>TRBJ2-2|many|TRBV24-1|-
TGTGCCACCAGTGAGCCCTCGGGGTACACCGGGGAGCTGTTTTTT
CATSEPSGYTGELFF
>TRBJ1-1|many|TRBV6-6|-
TGTGCCAGCAGTTACCGGGACCTGAACACTGAAGCTTTCTTT
CASSYRDLNTEAFF
>TRBJ1-1|many|TRBV5-1|TRBD1
TGCGCCAGCAGCATCGACGGGACAGGGGAAACTGAAGCTTTCTTT
CASSIDGTGETEAFF
>TRBJ2-7|-|TRBV20-1|-
TGCAGTGCTATCGGTCTAGCGAGTACCCTATCGAGGGAGCAGTACTTC
CSAIGLASTLSREQYF
>TRBJ1-2|many|TRBV19|TRBD1
TGTGCCAGTAGTAGTACAGGGGCCTTCTATGGCTACACCTTC
CASSSTGAFYGYTF
>TRBJ2-7|few|TRBV29-1|TRBD1
TGCAGCTTGGTCCAGGGGGCCTACGAGCAGTACTTC
CSLVQGAYEQYF
>TRBJ2-5|-|TRBV2|TRBD2
TGTGCCAGCAGTGATTGGGGGGGGCAAGAGACCCAGTACTTC
CASSDWGGQETQYF